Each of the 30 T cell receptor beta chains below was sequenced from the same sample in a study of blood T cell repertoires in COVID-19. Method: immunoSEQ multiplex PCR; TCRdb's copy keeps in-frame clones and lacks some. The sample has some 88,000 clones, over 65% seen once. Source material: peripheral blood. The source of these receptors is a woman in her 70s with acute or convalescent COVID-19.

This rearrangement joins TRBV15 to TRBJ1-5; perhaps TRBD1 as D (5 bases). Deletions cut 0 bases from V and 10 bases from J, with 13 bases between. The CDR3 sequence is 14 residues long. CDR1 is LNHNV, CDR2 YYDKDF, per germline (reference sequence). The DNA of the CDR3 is TGTGCCACCAGCAGAGATCACTCCGGGGGTCCCCAGCATTTT. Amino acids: CATSRDHSGGPQHF. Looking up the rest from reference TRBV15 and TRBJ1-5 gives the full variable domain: DAMVIQNPRYQVTQFGKPVTLSCSQTLNHNVMYWYQQKSSQAPKLLFHYYDKDFNNEADTPDNFQSRRPNTSFCFLDIRSPGLGDTAMYLCATSRDHSGGPQHFGDGTRLSIL.

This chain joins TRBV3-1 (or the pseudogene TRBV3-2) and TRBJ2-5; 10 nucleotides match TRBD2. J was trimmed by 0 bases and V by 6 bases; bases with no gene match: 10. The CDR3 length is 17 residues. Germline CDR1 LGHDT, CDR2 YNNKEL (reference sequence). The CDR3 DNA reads TGTGCCAGCAGGGAGACTAGCGGGCCCCGAGACCAAGAGACCCAGTACTTC. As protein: CASRETSGPRDQETQYF.

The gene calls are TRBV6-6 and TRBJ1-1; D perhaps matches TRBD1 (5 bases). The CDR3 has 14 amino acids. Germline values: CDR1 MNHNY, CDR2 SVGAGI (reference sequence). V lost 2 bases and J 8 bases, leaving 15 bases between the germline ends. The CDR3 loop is CASSYQTRGGEAFF. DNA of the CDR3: TGTGCCAGCAGTTACCAGACCCGGGGGGGAGAAGCTTTCTTT.

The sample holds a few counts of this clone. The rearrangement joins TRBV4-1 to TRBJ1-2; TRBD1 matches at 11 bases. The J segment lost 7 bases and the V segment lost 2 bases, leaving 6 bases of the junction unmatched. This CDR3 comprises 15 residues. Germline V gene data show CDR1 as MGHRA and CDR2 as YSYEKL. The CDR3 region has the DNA TGCGCCAGCAGCCAACCGGGACAGGGGGTATCTGGCTACACCTTC. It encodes CASSQPGQGVSGYTF.

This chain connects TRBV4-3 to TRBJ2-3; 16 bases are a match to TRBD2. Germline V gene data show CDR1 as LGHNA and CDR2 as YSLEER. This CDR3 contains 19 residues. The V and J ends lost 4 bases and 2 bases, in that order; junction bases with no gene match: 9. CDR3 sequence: CASSPQTGTSGRATDTQYF. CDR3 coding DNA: TGCGCCAGCAGCCCTCAAACCGGGACTAGCGGGAGGGCCACAGATACGCAGTATTTT.

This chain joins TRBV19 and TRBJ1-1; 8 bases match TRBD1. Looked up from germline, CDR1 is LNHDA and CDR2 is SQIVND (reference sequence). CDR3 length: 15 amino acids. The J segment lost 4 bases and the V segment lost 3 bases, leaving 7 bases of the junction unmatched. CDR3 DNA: TGTGCCAGTAGTATCGGGACAGGTTGGGGCACTGAAGCTTTCTTT. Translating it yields CASSIGTGWGTEAFF.

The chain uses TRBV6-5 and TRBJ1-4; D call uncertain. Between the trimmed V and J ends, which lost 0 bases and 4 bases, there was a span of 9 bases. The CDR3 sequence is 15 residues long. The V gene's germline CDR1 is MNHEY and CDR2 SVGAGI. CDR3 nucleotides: TGTGCCAGCAGTTACTCCAGAGGTGGTAATGAAAAACTGTTTTTT. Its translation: CASSYSRGGNEKLFF.

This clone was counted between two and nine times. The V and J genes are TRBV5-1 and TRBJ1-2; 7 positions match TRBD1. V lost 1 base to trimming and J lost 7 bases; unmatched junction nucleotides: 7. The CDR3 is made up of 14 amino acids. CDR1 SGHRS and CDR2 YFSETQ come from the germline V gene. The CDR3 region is CASSLRQGDSGYTF. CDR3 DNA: TGCGCCAGCAGCTTGAGGCAGGGGGATAGTGGCTACACCTTC.

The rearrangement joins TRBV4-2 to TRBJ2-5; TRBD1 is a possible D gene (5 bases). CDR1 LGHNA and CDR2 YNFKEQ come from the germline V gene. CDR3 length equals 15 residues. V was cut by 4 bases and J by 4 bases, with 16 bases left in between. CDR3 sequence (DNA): TGTGCCAGCAGCCGGCAGGTCGACAGTCGAGAGACCCAGTACTTC. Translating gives CASSRQVDSRETQYF.

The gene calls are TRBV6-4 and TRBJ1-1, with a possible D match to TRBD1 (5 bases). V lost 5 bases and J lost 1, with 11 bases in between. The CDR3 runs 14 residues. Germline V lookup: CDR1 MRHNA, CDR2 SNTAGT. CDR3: CASSSQDGNTEAFF. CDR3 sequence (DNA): TGTGCCAGCAGTTCACAGGACGGGAACACTGAAGCTTTCTTT.

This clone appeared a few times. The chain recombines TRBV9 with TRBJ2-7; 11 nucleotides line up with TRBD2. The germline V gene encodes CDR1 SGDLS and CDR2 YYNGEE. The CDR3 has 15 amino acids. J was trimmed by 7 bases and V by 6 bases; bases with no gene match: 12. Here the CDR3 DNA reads TGTGCCAGCACTGGCGGGACTAGCGGCGTTTGGGAGCAGTACGTC. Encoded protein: CASTGGTSGVWEQYV.

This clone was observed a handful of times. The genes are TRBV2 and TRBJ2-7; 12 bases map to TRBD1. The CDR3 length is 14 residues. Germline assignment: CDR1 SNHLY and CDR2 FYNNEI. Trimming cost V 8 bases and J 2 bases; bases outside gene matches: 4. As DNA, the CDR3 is TGTGCCAGCGTGAGGGACAGGGGGCCCTACGAGCAGTACGTC. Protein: CASVRDRGPYEQYV.

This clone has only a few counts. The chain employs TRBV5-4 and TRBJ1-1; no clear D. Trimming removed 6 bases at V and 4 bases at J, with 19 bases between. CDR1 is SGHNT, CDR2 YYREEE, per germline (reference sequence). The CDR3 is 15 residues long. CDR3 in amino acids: CASTYPGALATEAFF. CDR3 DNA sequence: TGTGCCAGCACCTACCCGGGAGCCCTGGCCACTGAAGCTTTCTTT.

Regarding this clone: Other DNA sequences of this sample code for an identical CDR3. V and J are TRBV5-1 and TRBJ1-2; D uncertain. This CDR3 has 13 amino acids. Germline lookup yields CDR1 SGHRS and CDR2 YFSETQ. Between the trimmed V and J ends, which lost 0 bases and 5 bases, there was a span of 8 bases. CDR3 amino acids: CASSLEQPYGYTF. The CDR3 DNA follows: TGCGCCAGCAGCTTGGAACAACCATATGGCTACACCTTC.

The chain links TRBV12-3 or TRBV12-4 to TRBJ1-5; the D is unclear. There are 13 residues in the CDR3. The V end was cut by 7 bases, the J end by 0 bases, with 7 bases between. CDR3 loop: CASKLYSNQPQHF. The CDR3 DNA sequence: TGTGCCAGCAAACTCTATAGCAATCAGCCCCAGCATTTT.

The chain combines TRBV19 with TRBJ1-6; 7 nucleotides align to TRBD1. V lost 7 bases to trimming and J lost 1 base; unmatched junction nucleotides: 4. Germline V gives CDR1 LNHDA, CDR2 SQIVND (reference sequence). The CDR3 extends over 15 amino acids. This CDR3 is CASNPTGSYNSPLHF. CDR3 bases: TGTGCCAGTAACCCGACAGGGTCCTATAATTCACCCCTCCACTTT.

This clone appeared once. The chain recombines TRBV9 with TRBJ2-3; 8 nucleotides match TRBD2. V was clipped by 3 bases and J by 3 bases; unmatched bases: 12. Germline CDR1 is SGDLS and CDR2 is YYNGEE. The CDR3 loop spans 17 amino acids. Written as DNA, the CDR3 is TGTGCCAGCAGCGCGTCTTTTGCGGGGGGAGGGACAGATACGCAGTATTTT. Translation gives CASSASFAGGGTDTQYF.

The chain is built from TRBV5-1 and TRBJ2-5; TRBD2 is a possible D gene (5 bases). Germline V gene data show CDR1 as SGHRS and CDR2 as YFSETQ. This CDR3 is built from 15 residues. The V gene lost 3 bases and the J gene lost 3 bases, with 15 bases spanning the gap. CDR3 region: CASSYDGLDEETQYF. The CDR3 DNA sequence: TGCGCCAGCAGCTATGACGGACTGGATGAAGAGACCCAGTACTTC.

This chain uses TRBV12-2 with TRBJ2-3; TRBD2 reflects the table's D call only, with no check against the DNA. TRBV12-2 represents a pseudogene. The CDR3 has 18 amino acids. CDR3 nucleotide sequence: TGTGCAAGTCGCCCCGGACTAGCGGGAGGGCCGGGGGTAGATACGCAGTATTTT. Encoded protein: CASRPGLAGGPGVDTQYF.

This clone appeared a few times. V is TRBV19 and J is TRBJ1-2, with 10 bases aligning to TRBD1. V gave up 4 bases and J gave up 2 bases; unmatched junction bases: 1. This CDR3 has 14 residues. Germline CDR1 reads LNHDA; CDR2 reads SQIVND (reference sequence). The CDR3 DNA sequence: TGTGCCAGTAGTAGGGACAGGGGAAACTATGGCTACACCTTC. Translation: CASSRDRGNYGYTF.

CDR3 protein: CATSDSRTSGPASYNEQFF. The CDR3 DNA reads as TGTGCCACCAGTGACTCAAGGACTAGCGGCCCTGCCTCCTACAATGAGCAGTTCTTC. The chain uses TRBV24-1 and TRBJ2-1; 10 bases fit TRBD2. Germline assignment: CDR1 KGHDR and CDR2 SFDVKD. Trimming took 4 bases from V and 0 from J; bases not matched to a gene: 11. The CDR3 covers 19 residues.

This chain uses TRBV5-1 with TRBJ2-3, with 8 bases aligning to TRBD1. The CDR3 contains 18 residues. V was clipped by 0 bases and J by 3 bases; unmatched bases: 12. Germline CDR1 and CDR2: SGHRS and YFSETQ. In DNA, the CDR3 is TGCGCCAGCAGCTTGGAATCTACAGGGGGGCTGGGTACAGATACGCAGTATTTT. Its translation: CASSLESTGGLGTDTQYF.

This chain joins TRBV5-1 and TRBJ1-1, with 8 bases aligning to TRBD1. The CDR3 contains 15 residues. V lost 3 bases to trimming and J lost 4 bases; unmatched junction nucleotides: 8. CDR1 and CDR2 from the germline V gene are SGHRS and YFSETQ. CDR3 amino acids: CASSYQGAIATEAFF. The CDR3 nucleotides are TGCGCCAGCAGCTATCAGGGGGCGATCGCCACTGAAGCTTTCTTT.

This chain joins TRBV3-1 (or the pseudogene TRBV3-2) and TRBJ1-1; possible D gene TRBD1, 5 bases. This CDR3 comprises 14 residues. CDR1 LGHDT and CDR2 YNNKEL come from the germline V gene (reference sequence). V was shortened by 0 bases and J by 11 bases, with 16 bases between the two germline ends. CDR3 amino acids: CASSQEGRVGDAFF. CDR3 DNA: TGTGCCAGCAGCCAAGAAGGCAGGGTTGGCGACGCTTTCTTT.

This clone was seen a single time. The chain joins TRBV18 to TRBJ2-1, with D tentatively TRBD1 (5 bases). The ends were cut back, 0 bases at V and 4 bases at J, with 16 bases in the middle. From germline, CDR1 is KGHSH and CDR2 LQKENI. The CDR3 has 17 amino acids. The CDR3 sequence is CASSPPKTGGLYNEQFF. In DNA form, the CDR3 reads TGTGCCAGCTCACCACCGAAAACAGGTGGGCTATACAATGAGCAGTTCTTC.

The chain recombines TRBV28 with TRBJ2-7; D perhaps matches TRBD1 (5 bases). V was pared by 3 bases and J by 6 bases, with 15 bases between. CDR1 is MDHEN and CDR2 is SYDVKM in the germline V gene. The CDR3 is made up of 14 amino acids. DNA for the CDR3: TGTGCCAGCAGTTTGAGCGCAGGGTCCGGCGAGCAGTACGTC. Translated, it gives CASSLSAGSGEQYV.

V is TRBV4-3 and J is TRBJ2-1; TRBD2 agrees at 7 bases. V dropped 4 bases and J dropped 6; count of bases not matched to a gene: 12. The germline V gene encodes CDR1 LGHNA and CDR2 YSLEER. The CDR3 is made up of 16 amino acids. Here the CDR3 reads CASSPGRGSGGNEQFF. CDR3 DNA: TGCGCCAGCAGCCCCGGAAGGGGTTCGGGGGGCAATGAGCAGTTCTTC.

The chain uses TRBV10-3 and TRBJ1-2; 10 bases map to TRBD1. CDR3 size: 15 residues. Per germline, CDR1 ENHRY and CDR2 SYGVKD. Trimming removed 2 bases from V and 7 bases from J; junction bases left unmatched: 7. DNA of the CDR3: TGTGCCATCAGTGAGAGGGGACAGGGGATCTTTGGCTACACCTTC. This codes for CAISERGQGIFGYTF.

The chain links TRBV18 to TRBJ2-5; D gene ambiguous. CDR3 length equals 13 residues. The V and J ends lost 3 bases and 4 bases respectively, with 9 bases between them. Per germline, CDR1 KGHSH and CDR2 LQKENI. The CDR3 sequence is CASSPYSRETQYF. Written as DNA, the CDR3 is TGTGCCAGCTCACCTTACAGTAGAGAGACCCAGTACTTC.

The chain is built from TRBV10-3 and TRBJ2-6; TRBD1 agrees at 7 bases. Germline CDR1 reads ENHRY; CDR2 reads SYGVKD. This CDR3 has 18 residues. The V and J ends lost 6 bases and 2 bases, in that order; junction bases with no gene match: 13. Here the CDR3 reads CAISQGTAIVAGANVLTF. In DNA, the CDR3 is TGTGCCATCAGCCAAGGGACAGCCATCGTCGCTGGGGCCAACGTCCTGACTTTC.